These 23 T cell receptor beta chains came from one sample sequenced in a study of OX40 agonist ivuxolimab in advanced cancers. Sequencing was performed with immunoSEQ multiplex PCR; in TCRdb, only in-frame clones are kept and a portion is missing. Of 70,000 to 85,000 clones in the sample, 84% were seen once. Sequences were derived from CD4+ or CD8+ T cells sorted from blood, sampled in a trial of the OX40 agonist ivuxolimab. These receptors were obtained from an adult with an advanced solid tumor such as melanoma, head and neck, liver or kidney cancer.

This clone is medium-sized within its sample. This chain uses TRBV29-1 with TRBJ2-7; 14 bases align to TRBD2. The germline V gene encodes CDR1 SQVTM and CDR2 ANQGSEA. The CDR3 totals 15 residues. Germline trimming cut 6 bases from V and 2 bases from J; bases unmatched to any gene: 6. CDR3 bases: TGCAGCGTGACGACTAGCGGGAGGGATCCCTACGAGCAGTACTTC. This encodes CSVTTSGRDPYEQYF.

This chain joins TRBV10-3 and TRBJ1-5; TRBD1 matches at 7 bases. From germline, CDR1 is ENHRY and CDR2 SYGVKD. CDR3 size: 15 residues. J was trimmed by 4 bases and V by 6 bases; bases with no gene match: 9. The CDR3 DNA sequence: TGTGCCATCAGGGACCGGGACAGTCCTAATCAGCCCCAGCATTTT. As protein: CAIRDRDSPNQPQHF.

J is TRBJ2-7 and V is TRBV7-2; TRBD1 aligns across 11 bases. Unmatched junction bases numbered 7, after V lost 6 bases and J lost 3 bases. Germline V gene data show CDR1 as SGHTA and CDR2 as FQGNSA. The CDR3 is made up of 15 amino acids. CDR3 residues: CASRLPGQGVYEQYF. The CDR3, as DNA: TGTGCCAGCAGACTTCCGGGACAGGGGGTCTACGAGCAGTACTTC.

The chain links TRBV5-1 to TRBJ2-5; TRBD1 agrees at 10 bases. CDR1 and CDR2 (germline): SGHRS, YFSETQ. The V gene end was trimmed by 0 bases and the J gene end by 5 bases; junction bases not matched to a gene: 1. The CDR3 spans 14 residues. The CDR3, as DNA: TGCGCCAGCAGCTTGGGGACAGGGGGGGAGACCCAGTACTTC. Protein product: CASSLGTGGETQYF.

The rearrangement joins TRBV5-1 to TRBJ2-1, with D perhaps matching TRBD1 (5 bases). The CDR3 contains 16 residues. Germline values: CDR1 SGHRS, CDR2 YFSETQ. V was pared by 0 bases and J by 6 bases, with 16 bases between. CDR3 in amino acids: CASSLEGARTFNEQFF. The CDR3 nucleotides read TGCGCCAGCAGCTTGGAAGGGGCGCGGACATTCAATGAGCAGTTCTTC.

The chain recombines TRBV7-2 with TRBJ2-1; TRBD2 agrees at 12 bases. After removal of 3 bases from V and 4 bases from J, the junction contained 4 bases not matched to a gene. The CDR3 totals 16 residues. Germline assignment: CDR1 SGHTA and CDR2 FQGNSA. The CDR3 protein is CASSLTSGSMYNEQFF. The CDR3 DNA reads as TGTGCCAGCAGCTTGACTAGCGGGAGTATGTACAATGAGCAGTTCTTC.

The chain couples TRBV4-3 to TRBJ2-3, with TRBD2 identical over 9 bases. CDR1 LGHNA and CDR2 YSLEER come from the germline V gene. The CDR3 is 15 residues long. The trim removed 5 bases at V and 2 bases at J, leaving 5 bases unmatched. The CDR3 sequence: CASSFSGGDTDTQYF. In DNA form, the CDR3 reads TGCGCCAGCAGCTTTAGCGGGGGCGACACAGATACGCAGTATTTT.

The V call is TRBV7-9, the J call TRBJ2-3, with D possibly being TRBD1 (5 bases). The V gene lost 2 bases and the J gene lost 1 base, with 10 bases spanning the gap. CDR3 length equals 15 residues. Germline V gives CDR1 SEHNR, CDR2 FQNEAQ (reference sequence). CDR3 amino acids: CASSLPPRGTDTQYF. The CDR3 DNA sequence: TGTGCCAGCAGCTTACCCCCCAGGGGCACAGATACGCAGTATTTT.

V and J are TRBV19 and TRBJ2-3; the D gene is possibly TRBD2 (6 bases). The CDR3 has 16 residues. Trimming left V 2 bases short and J 0 bases short, with 12 bases between. Per germline, CDR1 LNHDA and CDR2 SQIVND (reference sequence). The CDR3 reads CASSIPRGGSTDTQYF. In nucleotides, the CDR3 is TGTGCCAGTAGTATACCGCGGGGAGGAAGCACAGATACGCAGTATTTT. The variable domain in full, completed from reference TRBV19 and TRBJ2-3, reads DGGITQSPKYLFRKEGQNVTLSCEQNLNHDAMYWYRQDPGQGLRLIYYSQIVNDFQKGDIAEGYSVSREKKESFPLTVTSAQKNPTAFYLCASSIPRGGSTDTQYFGPGTRLTVL.

This clone was seen only once. The genes are TRBV29-1 and TRBJ2-4; D call uncertain. This CDR3 contains 10 residues. CDR1 SQVTM and CDR2 ANQGSEA come from the germline V gene. V lost 7 bases and J 5 bases, leaving 6 bases between the germline ends. CDR3 loop: CSALQNIQYF. The CDR3 DNA follows: TGCAGCGCCCTCCAAAACATTCAGTACTTC.

CDR3 nucleotide sequence: TGTGCCAGCAGCGTGATGGACCAACAACTGACTGAAGCTTTCTTT. This gives the protein CASSVMDQQLTEAFF. This sequence joins TRBV9 and TRBJ1-1; D remains ambiguous. The CDR3 sequence is 15 residues long. The V end was cut by 2 bases, the J end by 5 bases, with 16 bases between. The germline V gene has CDR1 SGDLS and CDR2 YYNGEE.

This chain uses TRBV21-1 with TRBJ2-5; TRBD2, the table's D call, lacks a check against the DNA. TRBV21-1 corresponds to a pseudogene. The CDR3 is made up of 12 amino acids. The CDR3 loop is CASLPQLVAQYF. DNA for the CDR3: TGTGCCAGCCTTCCCCAACTGGTGGCCCAGTACTTC.

The J gene is TRBJ2-7, the V gene TRBV9; D may match TRBD1 or TRBD2 (6 bases each). Germline CDR1 and CDR2: SGDLS and YYNGEE. CDR3 length equals 15 residues. With 0 bases removed from V and 4 bases from J, the gap between germline ends came to 14 bases. CDR3 sequence: CASSVGAGGLYEQYF. In nucleotides, the CDR3 is TGTGCCAGCAGCGTAGGAGCCGGGGGCCTTTACGAGCAGTACTTC.

This sequence joins TRBV11-2 and TRBJ2-7; D may be TRBD2 (6 bases). The CDR3 has 15 residues. Trimming shortened V by 1 base and J by 2 bases, and 12 bases separated the two germline ends. The germline CDR1 and CDR2 sequences are SGHAT and FQNNGV. CDR3 residues: CASSLGGSGTYEQYF. CDR3 nucleotides: TGTGCCAGCAGCTTAGGTGGTAGCGGCACCTACGAGCAGTACTTC. The whole variable domain, remainder taken from reference TRBV11-2 and TRBJ2-7, is EAGVAQSPRYKIIEKRQSVAFWCNPISGHATLYWYQQILGQGPKLLIQFQNNGVVDDSQLPKDRFSAERLKGVDSTLKIQPAKLEDSAVYLCASSLGGSGTYEQYFGPGTRLTVT.

The V and J genes are TRBV9 and TRBJ2-1; D not resolved. The CDR3 is made up of 15 amino acids. The germline gives CDR1 SGDLS, CDR2 YYNGEE. With 6 bases removed from V and 1 base from J, the gap between germline ends came to 14 bases. The CDR3 region has the DNA TGTGCCAGCACCATCGGTCCTGAGTCCTACAATGAGCAGTTCTTC. Encoded protein: CASTIGPESYNEQFF.

The rearrangement joins TRBV7-8 to TRBJ1-1; D unclear. The germline CDR1 and CDR2 sequences are SGHVS and FQNEAQ. The CDR3 spans 13 residues. The V gene lost 3 bases and the J gene lost 7 bases, with 12 bases spanning the gap. Written as DNA, the CDR3 is TGTGCCAGCAGCTTTGACCTCTTCCTTGAAGCTTTCTTT. This encodes CASSFDLFLEAFF.

The rearrangement uses TRBV9 and TRBJ2-2, with D perhaps matching TRBD1 (5 bases). CDR1 is SGDLS, CDR2 YYNGEE, per germline. This CDR3 contains 14 residues. The germline V and J ends were trimmed by 6 bases and 1 base, with 10 bases remaining between them. The CDR3 region is CASNPGWNTGELFF. CDR3 nucleotides: TGTGCCAGCAACCCAGGGTGGAACACCGGGGAGCTGTTTTTT.

The V and J genes are TRBV9 and TRBJ1-2; D unclear. Per the germline V gene, CDR1 is SGDLS and CDR2 is YYNGEE. V lost 3 bases and J 0 bases, leaving 12 bases between the germline ends. CDR3 length: 15 residues. This chain's CDR3 is CASSAVPSANYGYTF. The CDR3 DNA reads TGTGCCAGCAGCGCCGTCCCGAGCGCTAACTATGGCTACACCTTC.

The V and J genes are TRBV5-1 and TRBJ1-4; D possibly corresponds to TRBD1 (6 bases). Germline V gene sequence: CDR1 SGHRS, CDR2 YFSETQ. The V and J ends lost 4 bases and 0 bases respectively, with 13 bases between them. The CDR3 totals 16 residues. CDR3 amino acids: CASSVGGPATNEKLFF. The DNA for the CDR3 is TGCGCCAGCAGCGTAGGGGGACCTGCAACTAATGAAAAACTGTTTTTT.

The chain couples TRBV25-1 to TRBJ1-4; D ambiguous. The CDR3 covers 15 residues. Germline V gene lookup returns CDR1 MGHDK and CDR2 SYGVNS. The V and J ends lost 3 bases and 3 bases respectively, with 11 bases between them. CDR3 sequence (DNA): TGTGCCAGCAGTGAGGCCCGGGGAGCTAATGAAAAACTGTTTTTT. Translated: CASSEARGANEKLFF.

V and J are TRBV2 and TRBJ2-6; D uncertain. Germline CDR1 SNHLY, CDR2 FYNNEI. The V gene lost 6 bases and the J gene lost 3 bases, with 12 bases spanning the gap. CDR3 size: 15 residues. CDR3 residues: CASRGRVYGANVLTF. In DNA form, the CDR3 reads TGTGCCAGCAGGGGTCGGGTGTATGGGGCCAACGTCCTGACTTTC.

This chain links TRBV14 with TRBJ2-1; D uncertain. The CDR3 consists of 13 residues. The germline V and J ends were trimmed by 1 base and 7 bases, with 8 bases remaining between them. CDR1 and CDR2 from the germline V gene are SGHDN and FVKESK. DNA for the CDR3: TGTGCCAGCAGCCAAGTTTTGGGAAATGAGCAGTTCTTC. This sequence encodes CASSQVLGNEQFF. Using reference TRBV14 and TRBJ2-1 for the parts outside the CDR3, the full variable domain is EAGVTQFPSHSVIEKGQTVTLRCDPISGHDNLYWYRRVMGKEIKFLLHFVKESKQDESGMPNNRFLAERTGGTYSTLKVQPAELEDSGVYFCASSQVLGNEQFFGPGTRLTVL.

This clone has a single count. V gene TRBV5-8 combines with J gene TRBJ2-7, with D unclear. The germline gives CDR1 SGHTS, CDR2 YDEGEE. V was trimmed by 0 bases and J by 4 bases, leaving 14 bases between them. The CDR3 runs to 15 residues. CDR3 protein: CASSLGAAGLYEQYF. The CDR3 DNA reads as TGTGCCAGCAGCTTGGGGGCCGCCGGCCTGTACGAGCAGTACTTC. The full variable domain, rest sourced from reference TRBV5-8 and TRBJ2-7, is EAGVTQSPTHLIKTRGQQATLRCSPISGHTSVYWYQQALGLGLQFLLWYDEGEERNRGNFPPRFSGRQFPNYSSELNVNALELEDSALYLCASSLGAAGLYEQYFGPGTRLTVT.